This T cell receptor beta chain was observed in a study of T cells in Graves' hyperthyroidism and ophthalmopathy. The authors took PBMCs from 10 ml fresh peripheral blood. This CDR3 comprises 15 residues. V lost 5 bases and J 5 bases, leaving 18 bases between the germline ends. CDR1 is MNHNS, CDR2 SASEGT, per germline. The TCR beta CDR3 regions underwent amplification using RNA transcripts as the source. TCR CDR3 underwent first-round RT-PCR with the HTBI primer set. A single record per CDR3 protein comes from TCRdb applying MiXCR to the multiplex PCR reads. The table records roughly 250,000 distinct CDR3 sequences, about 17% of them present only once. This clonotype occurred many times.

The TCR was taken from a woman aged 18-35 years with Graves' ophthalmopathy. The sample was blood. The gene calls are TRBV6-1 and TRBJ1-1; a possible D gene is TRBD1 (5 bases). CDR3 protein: CASSNTNFGGTEAFF. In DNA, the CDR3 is TGTGCCAGCAGTAACACCAACTTTGGGGGGACTGAAGCTTTCTTT.